A single sample is the source of the 27 T cell receptor beta chains below, sequenced in a study of blood T cell repertoires in COVID-19. TCRdb keeps only in-frame clones here, not all; method: immunoSEQ multiplex PCR. The repertoire includes some 17,000 clones, around 77% of them detected once, and 16% sits in the top ten. Sequencing input: peripheral blood. Receptors were obtained from a man between 65 and 85 years old with COVID-19, enrolled during active disease.

J is TRBJ2-7 and V is TRBV20-1; D unclear. CDR3 size: 11 residues. V shed 6 bases and J shed 7 bases, with 13 bases lying between them. Per the germline V gene, CDR1 is DFQATT and CDR2 is SNEGSKA (reference sequence). The CDR3 region is CSARIQSEQYF. The CDR3, as DNA: TGCAGTGCGAGGATACAAAGTGAGCAGTACTTC.

The V gene is TRBV18, the J gene TRBJ2-2; possible D gene TRBD1, 5 bases. The CDR3 is 13 residues long. Trimming removed 6 bases at V and 1 base at J, with 6 bases between. The germline CDR1 and CDR2 sequences are KGHSH and LQKENI. The CDR3 bases are TGTGCCAGCTCGGGGCAGAACACCGGGGAGCTGTTTTTT. Its protein product is CASSGQNTGELFF.

This chain uses TRBV5-1 with TRBJ1-4; TRBD1 aligns across 8 bases. V trimming: 0 bases; J trimming: 6 bases; junction bases outside the gene matches: 10. Germline V gives CDR1 SGHRS, CDR2 YFSETQ. The CDR3 loop spans 17 amino acids. Here the CDR3 reads CASSLGITGGRDEKLFF. CDR3 nucleotides: TGCGCCAGCAGCTTGGGCATTACAGGGGGAAGAGATGAAAAACTGTTTTTT.

V is TRBV6-1 and J is TRBJ2-7; the match to TRBD1 covers 9 bases. The CDR3 loop spans 15 amino acids. Germline loops: CDR1 MNHNS, CDR2 SASEGT. V dropped 2 bases and J dropped 7; count of bases not matched to a gene: 9. The CDR3 nucleotides read TGTGCCAGCAGTGAACAGACAGGGGGTTTGCGAGAGCAGTACTTC. As protein: CASSEQTGGLREQYF.

The J gene is TRBJ1-1, the V gene TRBV12-3 or TRBV12-4; D gene unclear. V was shortened by 3 bases and J by 3 bases, with 5 bases between the two germline ends. CDR3 length: 12 amino acids. CDR3 loop: CASSFADTEAFF. Here the CDR3 DNA reads TGTGCCAGCAGTTTTGCGGACACTGAAGCTTTCTTT.

The chain combines TRBV6-5 with TRBJ2-1, with 9 bases lining up with TRBD2. Germline CDR1 reads MNHEY; CDR2 reads SVGAGI. V trimming: 7 bases; J trimming: 4 bases; junction bases outside the gene matches: 8. The CDR3 has 15 amino acids. CDR3 bases: TGTGCCAGCATCGGACGCGGGGGGGCTTACAATGAGCAGTTCTTC. This sequence encodes CASIGRGGAYNEQFF.

This rearrangement joins TRBV4-1 to TRBJ2-5; D is unresolved. Trimming left V 0 bases short and J 1 base short, with 12 bases between. The CDR3 loop spans 16 amino acids. In germline, CDR1 is MGHRA, CDR2 YSYEKL. This CDR3 reads CASSQDTGNFQETQYF. In nucleotides, the CDR3 is TGCGCCAGCAGCCAAGATACGGGTAACTTCCAAGAGACCCAGTACTTC.

V usage is TRBV11-2 and J usage is TRBJ1-4; D may be TRBD1 (5 bases). The V gene's germline CDR1 is SGHAT and CDR2 FQNNGV. V was cut by 2 bases and J by 6 bases, with 13 bases left in between. The CDR3 loop spans 15 amino acids. The CDR3 region is CASSLLRGSYEKLFF. Written as DNA, the CDR3 is TGTGCCAGCAGCTTACTGCGGGGGTCCTATGAAAAACTGTTTTTT.

In this sample, this clone is medium-sized. The chain is built from TRBV10-3 and TRBJ1-5; unclear D gene. Trimming removed 2 bases at V and 7 bases at J, with 12 bases between. The CDR3 runs 14 residues. Germline V gene sequence: CDR1 ENHRY, CDR2 SYGVKD. CDR3 residues: CAISELAGEQPQHF. The DNA of the CDR3 is TGTGCCATCAGTGAGCTAGCGGGTGAACAGCCCCAGCATTTT.

This clone has only a few counts. The chain recombines TRBV19 with TRBJ2-5; 10 bases fit TRBD1. CDR3 length equals 13 residues. Germline CDR1 and CDR2: LNHDA and SQIVND (reference sequence). The J segment lost 5 bases and the V segment lost 5 bases, leaving 2 bases of the junction unmatched. DNA of the CDR3: TGTGCCAGTAGTGGACAGGGGGTGGAGACCCAGTACTTC. It codes for CASSGQGVETQYF. Together with reference TRBV19 and TRBJ2-5, the CDR3 gives the full variable domain: DGGITQSPKYLFRKEGQNVTLSCEQNLNHDAMYWYRQDPGQGLRLIYYSQIVNDFQKGDIAEGYSVSREKKESFPLTVTSAQKNPTAFYLCASSGQGVETQYFGPGTRLLVL.

The V gene is TRBV30, the J gene TRBJ2-6, with TRBD1 as a possible D gene (6 bases). The V end lost 3 bases, the J end lost 0 bases, and 15 bases lay between the germline ends. CDR3 size: 17 residues. CDR1 is GTSNPN, CDR2 SVGIG, per germline (reference sequence). The CDR3 loop is CAWSPLDSYSGANVLTF. As DNA, the CDR3 is TGTGCCTGGAGCCCGTTGGACAGCTACTCTGGGGCCAACGTCCTGACTTTC.

This chain uses TRBV4-1 with TRBJ2-1; 7 nucleotides agree with TRBD1. CDR1 MGHRA and CDR2 YSYEKL come from the germline V gene. The CDR3 contains 17 residues. V was pared by 4 bases and J by 0 bases, with 9 bases of the junction left unmatched. CDR3 region: CASSLGQVGFSYNEQFF. The CDR3 nucleotides are TGCGCCAGCAGCCTCGGACAGGTCGGATTCTCCTACAATGAGCAGTTCTTC.

V gene TRBV28 combines with J gene TRBJ1-2; 7 nucleotides align to TRBD1. Losses at the gene ends were 5 bases for V and 5 bases for J; bases not matched to a gene: 11. The CDR3 consists of 15 residues. CDR1 and CDR2 (germline): MDHEN, SYDVKM. The CDR3 loop is CASSDPKGGRYGYTF. CDR3 nucleotides: TGTGCCAGCAGTGATCCTAAAGGGGGCAGGTATGGCTACACCTTC.

This rearrangement joins TRBV6-6 to TRBJ2-1; D is undetermined. The V end lost 2 bases, the J end lost 4 bases, and 3 bases lay between the germline ends. The germline V gene encodes CDR1 MNHNY and CDR2 SVGAGI (reference sequence). The CDR3 runs 12 residues. The CDR3 DNA sequence: TGTGCCAGCAGTTACCCTTACAATGAGCAGTTCTTC. Its translation: CASSYPYNEQFF.

The V and J genes are TRBV29-1 and TRBJ1-2, with D maybe TRBD1 (5 bases). CDR3 length: 10 residues. V was clipped by 3 bases and J by 8 bases, with 7 bases between them. Per germline, CDR1 SQVTM and CDR2 ANQGSEA. The CDR3 loop reads CSVDRGGYTF. The CDR3 region has the DNA TGCAGCGTTGATAGGGGAGGCTACACCTTC. The full variable domain, with the rest looked up from reference TRBV29-1 and TRBJ1-2, is SAVISQKPSRDICQRGTSLTIQCQVDSQVTMMFWYRQQPGQSLTLIATANQGSEATYESGFVIDKFPISRPNLTFSTLTVSNMSPEDSSIYLCSVDRGGYTFGSGTRLTVV.

V and J are TRBV9 and TRBJ1-1, with 7 bases aligning to TRBD1. This CDR3 has 15 amino acids. The germline V gene encodes CDR1 SGDLS and CDR2 YYNGEE. With V trimmed by 3 bases and J by 0 bases, 5 bases remained unmatched. CDR3 sequence: CASSEGQVLNTEAFF. CDR3 DNA: TGTGCCAGCAGCGAAGGACAGGTCTTGAACACTGAAGCTTTCTTT.

This chain connects TRBV5-1 to TRBJ1-6, with 8 bases that match TRBD1. In germline, CDR1 is SGHRS, CDR2 YFSETQ. The CDR3 covers 15 residues. V dropped 4 bases and J dropped 10; count of bases not matched to a gene: 10. The chain's CDR3 is CASSIQTGVISPLHF. The DNA for the CDR3 is TGCGCCAGCAGCATTCAGACAGGGGTAATATCACCCCTCCACTTT.

The J gene is TRBJ1-4, the V gene TRBV29-1; TRBD1 aligns across 8 bases. This CDR3 contains 11 residues. With V trimmed by 6 bases and J by 8 bases, 2 bases remained unmatched. From germline, CDR1 is SQVTM and CDR2 ANQGSEA. CDR3 nucleotides: TGCAGCGTCAGGACAGGGGAAAAACTGTTTTTT. This sequence encodes CSVRTGEKLFF.

The chain carries TRBV5-1 and TRBJ2-2; the match to TRBD2 covers 7 bases. CDR1 and CDR2 from the germline V gene are SGHRS and YFSETQ. V gave up 4 bases and J gave up 4 bases; unmatched junction bases: 10. The CDR3 extends over 16 amino acids. CDR3 DNA sequence: TGCGCCAGCAGCAATACCGCGGGAGAGCGCACCGGGGAGCTGTTTTTT. Its protein product is CASSNTAGERTGELFF.

The chain uses TRBV5-8 and TRBJ1-5; 7 bases match TRBD1. This CDR3 is 16 amino acids long. The germline gives CDR1 SGHTS, CDR2 YDEGEE. J gave up 6 bases and V 2 bases, and 11 bases lay outside the gene matches. CDR3 residues: CASSLGQGGIGQPQHF. The CDR3 DNA reads as TGTGCCAGCAGCTTAGGGCAGGGGGGCATAGGTCAGCCCCAGCATTTT.

The chain couples TRBV27 to TRBJ1-2; no clear D gene. This CDR3 spans 13 amino acids. With 2 bases removed from V and 4 bases from J, the gap between germline ends came to 8 bases. Germline V CDR1 and CDR2: MNHEY, SMNVEV (reference sequence). As DNA, the CDR3 is TGTGCCAGCAGTTTACGGGGAACCTATGGCTACACCTTC. Amino acid sequence: CASSLRGTYGYTF.

The chain recombines TRBV4-1 with TRBJ2-1; possible D gene TRBD2, 5 bases. Germline assignment: CDR1 MGHRA and CDR2 YSYEKL. CDR3 size: 15 residues. V lost 5 bases to trimming and J lost 8 bases, with 19 bases between them. Here the CDR3 DNA reads TGCGCCAGCAGCGTCCGGGATTTACCTTTCTATGAGCAGTTCTTC. Translated: CASSVRDLPFYEQFF.

The V and J genes are TRBV19 and TRBJ1-5; perhaps TRBD1 as D (5 bases). The ends were cut back, 9 bases at V and 5 bases at J, with 14 bases in the middle. The CDR3 totals 13 residues. Germline lookup yields CDR1 LNHDA and CDR2 SQIVND (reference sequence). CDR3 in DNA: TGTGCCAGCAGGGTGCGCGGGGATCAGCCCCAGCATTTT. This encodes CASRVRGDQPQHF.

Only a few counts were recorded for this clone. J is TRBJ2-3 and V is TRBV27; 8 nucleotides agree with TRBD2. With 7 bases clipped from V and 0 bases from J, the junction kept 6 bases outside the gene matches. The CDR3 is 15 amino acids. The germline gives CDR1 MNHEY, CDR2 SMNVEV (reference sequence). The CDR3 region has the DNA TGTGCCAGCAAGGAGACTAGCGTGAGCACAGATACGCAGTATTTT. Its translation: CASKETSVSTDTQYF.

The chain has TRBV18 and TRBJ2-7, with 8 bases that match TRBD2. The CDR3 sequence is 14 residues long. Trimming at V came to 2 bases and at J to 2 bases, leaving 2 bases not matched to a gene. Germline values: CDR1 KGHSH, CDR2 LQKENI. The DNA of the CDR3 is TGTGCCAGCTCACCATCCGGGGGGGCCTACGAGCAGTACTTC. It yields the protein CASSPSGGAYEQYF.

Only a few counts were recorded for this clone. The same CDR3 is also encoded by other DNA sequences in this sample. The chain has TRBV19 and TRBJ1-5, with D unclear. Germline CDR1 LNHDA, CDR2 SQIVND (reference sequence). The V and J ends lost 6 bases and 0 bases respectively, with 6 bases between them. This CDR3 comprises 13 residues. The CDR3 nucleotides read TGTGCCAGTAGCCCTTATAGCAATCAGCCCCAGCATTTT. Translation: CASSPYSNQPQHF.

V usage is TRBV6-5 and J usage is TRBJ1-2; D is uncertain. Per the germline V gene, CDR1 is MNHEY and CDR2 is SVGAGI. Between the trimmed V and J ends, which lost 10 bases and 8 bases, there was a span of 20 bases. The CDR3 is made up of 13 amino acids. The CDR3, as DNA: TGTGCCATTACAAACGACCGCACGGGGGGCTACACCTTC. Amino acids: CAITNDRTGGYTF.